This passage covers 20 T cell receptor beta chains from one sample sequenced in a study of blood T cell repertoires in COVID-19. Sequencing was performed with immunoSEQ multiplex PCR; in TCRdb, only in-frame clones are kept and a portion is missing. The sample contains around 190,000 clones, around four fifths of which appear only once. The sequenced material came from peripheral blood. The receptor source for this set is a woman in her sixties or seventies with COVID-19, enrolled during active disease.

This chain links TRBV24-1 with TRBJ2-4, with D perhaps matching TRBD2 (7 bases). This CDR3 has 18 amino acids. In germline, CDR1 is KGHDR, CDR2 SFDVKD. V lost 4 bases to trimming and J lost 0 bases, with 18 bases between them. CDR3 protein: CATSDSPRGALAKNIQYF. The CDR3 nucleotides are TGTGCCACCAGTGACTCACCCCGGGGGGCCCTAGCCAAAAACATTCAGTACTTC.

The V and J genes are TRBV7-8 and TRBJ1-2; possibly TRBD1 for D (5 bases). The V end was cut by 2 bases, the J end by 8 bases, with 15 bases between. This CDR3 is 14 amino acids long. Germline loops: CDR1 SGHVS, CDR2 FQNEAQ. The CDR3 sequence: CASSLMSGSGGYTF. In DNA form, the CDR3 reads TGTGCCAGCAGCTTAATGTCAGGGTCAGGAGGCTACACCTTC.

V gene TRBV29-1 combines with J gene TRBJ2-2; 7 bases match TRBD1. The J segment lost 5 bases and the V segment lost 7 bases, leaving 10 bases of the junction unmatched. Germline-derived CDR1 and CDR2 are SQVTM and ANQGSEA. This CDR3 region has 14 residues. The CDR3 is CSARIGTETGELFF. For the CDR3, the DNA is TGCAGCGCCAGAATAGGGACAGAGACCGGGGAGCTGTTTTTT.

In this sample, this clone turned up once. This sequence joins TRBV28 and TRBJ2-7; 10 bases are a match to TRBD1. The CDR3 runs to 15 residues. Germline CDR1 is MDHEN and CDR2 is SYDVKM. The V segment lost 6 bases and the J segment 2 bases; nucleotides outside the gene matches: 7. CDR3 residues: CASSYSGTGAYEQYF. The CDR3 DNA reads as TGTGCCAGCAGCTATTCCGGGACAGGGGCCTACGAGCAGTACTTC.

The V call is TRBV10-2, the J call TRBJ2-7, with 8 bases lining up with TRBD1. The J segment lost 6 bases and the V segment lost 7 bases, leaving 8 bases of the junction unmatched. Germline CDR1 is WSHSY and CDR2 is SAAADI. The CDR3 consists of 13 residues. The CDR3 DNA reads as TGCGCCAGCACCCCATGGACAGGGACCGAGCAGTACTTC. It translates to CASTPWTGTEQYF.

This clone was counted a few times. The chain recombines TRBV4-1 with TRBJ2-7; a weak D match, TRBD1 (6 bases). CDR1 is MGHRA, CDR2 YSYEKL, per germline. This CDR3 has 13 residues. Trimming left V 0 bases short and J 4 bases short, with 7 bases between. The CDR3 DNA reads TGCGCCAGCAGCCAAGATCAGGGGTACGAGCAGTACTTC. Translating gives CASSQDQGYEQYF.

This clone was recorded once. CDR3 sequence (DNA): TGTGCCTGGGGGGACAGACGATTCTCTGGGGCCAACGTCCTGACTTTC. Protein: CAWGDRRFSGANVLTF. V is TRBV30 and J is TRBJ2-6; 7 bases align to TRBD1. V was clipped by 5 bases and J by 0 bases; unmatched bases: 7. The CDR3 contains 16 residues. The germline V gene encodes CDR1 GTSNPN and CDR2 SVGIG (reference sequence).

V gene TRBV9 combines with J gene TRBJ1-1, with D unclear. Germline CDR1 and CDR2: SGDLS and YYNGEE. The CDR3 runs 14 residues. Trimming took 1 base from V and 2 from J, leaving 9 bases between them. This CDR3 is CASSVQTTNTEAFF. The DNA for the CDR3 is TGTGCCAGCAGCGTACAGACAACCAACACTGAAGCTTTCTTT.

This clone occurred once. V gene TRBV5-6 combines with J gene TRBJ2-5; weak D call: TRBD2 (5 bases). V gave up 3 bases and J gave up 4 bases, with 13 bases separating them. The CDR3 covers 14 residues. Germline V lookup: CDR1 SGHDT, CDR2 YYEEEE. The CDR3 DNA is TGTGCCAGCAGCTCGTCCGGGAACGTAGAGACCCAGTACTTC. Protein: CASSSSGNVETQYF.

The chain is built from TRBV28 and TRBJ2-5, with 10 positions matching TRBD2. Trimming removed 3 bases from V and 4 bases from J; junction bases left unmatched: 11. Per germline, CDR1 MDHEN and CDR2 SYDVKM. There are 17 residues in the CDR3. CDR3 sequence (DNA): TGTGCCAGCAGTTTGGCCATCAGCGGGAGGGCCACAGAGACCCAGTACTTC. Amino acids: CASSLAISGRATETQYF.

The chain links TRBV18 to TRBJ2-7; 10 positions match TRBD2. The V segment lost 0 bases and the J segment 0 bases; nucleotides outside the gene matches: 5. This CDR3 has 17 residues. The germline gives CDR1 KGHSH, CDR2 LQKENI. As DNA, the CDR3 is TGTGCCAGCTCACCACCTACTAGCGGGATCAGCTCCTACGAGCAGTACTTC. Translation: CASSPPTSGISSYEQYF.

The chain combines TRBV5-6 with TRBJ2-7; 10 positions agree with TRBD1. The CDR3 contains 15 residues. V dropped 0 bases and J dropped 6; count of bases not matched to a gene: 6. Per the germline V gene, CDR1 is SGHDT and CDR2 is YYEEEE. Here the CDR3 reads CASSLVGDRGGEQYF. The CDR3 region has the DNA TGTGCCAGCAGCTTGGTTGGGGACAGGGGAGGCGAGCAGTACTTC. Full variable domain (rest looked up from reference TRBV5-6 and TRBJ2-7): DAGVTQSPTHLIKTRGQQVTLRCSPKSGHDTVSWYQQALGQGPQFIFQYYEEEERQRGNFPDRFSGHQFPNYSSELNVNALLLGDSALYLCASSLVGDRGGEQYFGPGTRLTVT.

The chain has TRBV9 and TRBJ2-7; 10 bases align to TRBD2. Germline V gene lookup returns CDR1 SGDLS and CDR2 YYNGEE. V trimming: 3 bases; J trimming: 4 bases; junction bases outside the gene matches: 10. The CDR3 has 16 amino acids. CDR3 sequence: CASSAGGLAGVYEQYF. The DNA of the CDR3 is TGTGCCAGCAGCGCCGGGGGTCTAGCGGGAGTATACGAGCAGTACTTC.

This clone was picked up one time. The chain joins TRBV12-3 or TRBV12-4 to TRBJ2-2; no firm D call. The V end lost 2 bases, the J end lost 6 bases, and 4 bases lay between the germline ends. This CDR3 region has 12 residues. This CDR3 reads CASSLTSGELFF. CDR3 in DNA: TGTGCCAGCAGTTTAACATCCGGGGAGCTGTTTTTT.

The count of this clone is one. This chain joins TRBV19 and TRBJ2-7; a weak D match, TRBD1 (5 bases). From germline, CDR1 is LNHDA and CDR2 SQIVND (reference sequence). The CDR3 contains 14 residues. Trimming removed 5 bases from V and 2 bases from J, with 13 bases in between. CDR3 sequence (DNA): TGTGCCAGTAGTTATAGGACATCAACCTACGAGCAGTACTTC. This codes for CASSYRTSTYEQYF.

The chain carries TRBV5-4 and TRBJ2-7, with TRBD2 identical over 14 bases. The CDR3 totals 15 residues. Germline loops: CDR1 SGHNT, CDR2 YYREEE (reference sequence). Trimming removed 5 bases from V and 6 bases from J; junction bases left unmatched: 7. The CDR3 is CASSFPGLAGVEQYF. CDR3 in DNA: TGTGCCAGCAGTTTCCCGGGACTAGCGGGAGTCGAGCAGTACTTC.

J is TRBJ1-2 and V is TRBV2; the match to TRBD1 covers 7 bases. In germline, CDR1 is SNHLY, CDR2 FYNNEI. Trimming cost V 6 bases and J 5 bases; bases outside gene matches: 9. CDR3 length: 14 amino acids. The CDR3 DNA reads TGTGCCAGCAGCGCTACCGACAGGGAGTATGGCTACACCTTC. Translated: CASSATDREYGYTF.

The rearrangement uses TRBV6-4 and TRBJ2-7, with 7 bases aligning to TRBD1. The germline CDR1 and CDR2 sequences are MRHNA and SNTAGT. The CDR3 covers 14 residues. Trimming cost V 9 bases and J 2 bases; bases outside gene matches: 10. The CDR3 region has the DNA TGTGCCAGACTAATCGACAGGGCGGCCTACGAGCAGTACTTC. It is translated as CARLIDRAAYEQYF.

This chain uses TRBV5-6 with TRBJ1-2, with no clear D. There are 14 residues in the CDR3. Trimming removed 4 bases at V and 1 base at J, with 11 bases between. The V gene's germline CDR1 is SGHDT and CDR2 YYEEEE. This CDR3 reads CASSPYTVNYGYTF. The CDR3 DNA reads TGTGCCAGCAGCCCTTATACTGTTAACTATGGCTACACCTTC.

The chain has TRBV7-2 and TRBJ2-1; D is ambiguous. The CDR3 is 14 residues long. Germline CDR1 is SGHTA and CDR2 is FQGNSA. The germline V and J ends were trimmed by 2 bases and 6 bases, with 11 bases remaining between them. The CDR3 DNA follows: TGTGCCAGCAGCTTAACCCTAGTCAGCAATGAGCAGTTCTTC. This sequence encodes CASSLTLVSNEQFF.